This T cell receptor (beta chain) was sequenced during a study of PD-L1 blockade in urothelial cancer. Repertoires were generated with immunoSEQ multiplex PCR, while TCRdb's copy carries only in-frame clones and drops some. Here the sample spans around 100,000 clones, 90% being singletons. Germline lookup yields CDR1 ENHRY and CDR2 SYGVKD. The CDR3 spans 14 residues. V lost 2 bases, J lost 9 bases, and 8 bases stayed unmatched. Time point specified: pretreatment peripheral blood. The V call is TRBV10-3, the J call TRBJ2-3, with TRBD2 identical over 7 bases. This material consisted of PBMCs, taken around atezolizumab (anti-PD-L1) treatment. The origin of this receptor is a man aged 60-69 years with urothelial cancer. The CDR3: CAISEGDYGVTQYF. The CDR3 DNA follows: TGTGCCATCAGTGAGGGGGACTATGGGGTGACGCAGTATTTT.